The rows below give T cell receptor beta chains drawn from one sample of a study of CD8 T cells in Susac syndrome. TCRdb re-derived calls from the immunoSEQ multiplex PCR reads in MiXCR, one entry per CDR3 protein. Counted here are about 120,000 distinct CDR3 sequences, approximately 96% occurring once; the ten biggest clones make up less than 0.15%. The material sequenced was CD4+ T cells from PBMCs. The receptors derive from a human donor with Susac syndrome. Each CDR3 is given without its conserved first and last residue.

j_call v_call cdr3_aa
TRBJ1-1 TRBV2 ASSLRLTDNTEAF
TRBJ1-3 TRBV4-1 ASSQVFGRNSGNTIY
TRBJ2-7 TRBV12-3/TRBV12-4 ASSPGGSSYEQY
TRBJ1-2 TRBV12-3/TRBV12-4 ASSLRGYGYT
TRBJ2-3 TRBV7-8 ASSSMAGEWDTQY
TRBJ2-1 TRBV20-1 SARDATSGGNYNEQF
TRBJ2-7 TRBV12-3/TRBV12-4 ASSPYYEQY
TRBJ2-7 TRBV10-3 AISPGQWGYEQY
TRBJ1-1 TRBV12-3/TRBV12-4 ASSPRQGAFGTEAF
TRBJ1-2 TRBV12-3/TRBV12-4 ASSLLRSGGYT
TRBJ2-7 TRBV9 ASSVATAGGPYEQY
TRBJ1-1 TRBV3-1 ASMPPPGTGAEAF
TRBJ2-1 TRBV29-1 SVEDPTSGTYNEQF
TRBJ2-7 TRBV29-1 SVTTGYEQY
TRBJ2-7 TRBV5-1 ASSLQGIEQY
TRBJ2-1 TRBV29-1 SVLPSQTGEQF
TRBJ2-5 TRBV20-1 SASKGALETQY